This TCR beta chain emerged from a study of tissue T cells after allogeneic stem cell transplantation. Study at large: Several lines of graft-versus-host disease therapy were given to all patients, all with gastrointestinal involvement. Smaller viable blood or marrow samples skipped sorting for direct DNA extraction.

Only in-frame clones appear in the TCRdb table, and some are missing; sequencing was by immunoSEQ multiplex PCR. The sample shows some 43,000 clones, more than 90% of them seen only once. Concerning this clone: The target antigen is unknown.

Study-level findings and limits: Anatomically similar tissues had similar TCR repertoires within each patient.

The CDR3 has 16 residues. Trimming shortened V by 1 base and J by 4 bases, and 15 bases separated the two germline ends. CDR1 and CDR2 (germline): SGHRS, YFSETQ. The sequencing used blood, collected before transplantation. V gene TRBV5-1 combines with J gene TRBJ2-1; D unresolved. This receptor was taken from a woman aged 40 to 75 who later had graft-versus-host disease after an allogeneic stem cell transplant. The CDR3 coding sequence is TGCGCCAGCAGCTTGCGGCAGCCCAAGGGATACAATGAGCAGTTCTTC. It yields the protein CASSLRQPKGYNEQFF.